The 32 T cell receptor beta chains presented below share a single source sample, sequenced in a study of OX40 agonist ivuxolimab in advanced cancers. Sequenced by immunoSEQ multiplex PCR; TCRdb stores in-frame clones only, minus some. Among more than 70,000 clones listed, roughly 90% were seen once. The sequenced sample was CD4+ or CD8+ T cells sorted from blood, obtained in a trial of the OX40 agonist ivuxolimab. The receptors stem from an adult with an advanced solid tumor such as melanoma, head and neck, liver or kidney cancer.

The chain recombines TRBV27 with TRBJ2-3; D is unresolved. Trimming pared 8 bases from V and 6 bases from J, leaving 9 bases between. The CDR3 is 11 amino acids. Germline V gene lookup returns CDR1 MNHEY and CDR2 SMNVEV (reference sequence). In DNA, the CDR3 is TGTGCCAGCGCCCGCTGGGATACGCAGTATTTT. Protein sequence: CASARWDTQYF.

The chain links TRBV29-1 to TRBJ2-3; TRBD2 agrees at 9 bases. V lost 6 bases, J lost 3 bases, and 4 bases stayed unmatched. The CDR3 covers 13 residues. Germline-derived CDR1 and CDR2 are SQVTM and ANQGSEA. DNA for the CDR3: TGCAGCGTCTGGACTAGCGAGACAGATACGCAGTATTTT. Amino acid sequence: CSVWTSETDTQYF.

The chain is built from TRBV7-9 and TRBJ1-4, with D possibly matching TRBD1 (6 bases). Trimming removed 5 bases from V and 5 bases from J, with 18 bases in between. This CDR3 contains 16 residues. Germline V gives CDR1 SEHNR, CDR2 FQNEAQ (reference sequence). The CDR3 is CASSPPGGGGNEKLFF. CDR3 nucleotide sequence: TGTGCCAGCAGCCCACCCGGAGGAGGGGGAAATGAAAAACTGTTTTTT.

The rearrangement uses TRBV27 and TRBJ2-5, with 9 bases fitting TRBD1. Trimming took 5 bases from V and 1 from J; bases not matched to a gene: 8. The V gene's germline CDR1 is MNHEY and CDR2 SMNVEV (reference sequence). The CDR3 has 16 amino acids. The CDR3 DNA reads TGTGCCAGCAGTACGGACAGGGGAGAGGGCCAAGAGACCCAGTACTTC. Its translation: CASSTDRGEGQETQYF.

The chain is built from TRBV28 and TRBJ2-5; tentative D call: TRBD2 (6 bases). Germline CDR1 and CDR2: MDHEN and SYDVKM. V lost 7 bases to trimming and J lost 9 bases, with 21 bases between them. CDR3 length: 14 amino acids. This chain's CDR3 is CASTLGGDSKSQYF. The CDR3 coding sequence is TGTGCCAGCACCTTGGGTGGGGACTCTAAGTCCCAGTACTTC. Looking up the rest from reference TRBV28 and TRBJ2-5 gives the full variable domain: DVKVTQSSRYLVKRTGEKVFLECVQDMDHENMFWYRQDPGLGLRLIYFSYDVKMKEKGDIPEGYSVSREKKERFSLILESASTNQTSMYLCASTLGGDSKSQYFGPGTRLLVL.

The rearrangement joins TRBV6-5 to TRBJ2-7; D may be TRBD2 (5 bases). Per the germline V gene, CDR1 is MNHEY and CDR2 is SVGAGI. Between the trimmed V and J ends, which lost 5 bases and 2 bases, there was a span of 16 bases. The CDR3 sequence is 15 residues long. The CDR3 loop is CASSPIGAEAYEQYF. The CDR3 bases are TGTGCCAGCAGTCCGATTGGAGCGGAGGCCTACGAGCAGTACTTC.

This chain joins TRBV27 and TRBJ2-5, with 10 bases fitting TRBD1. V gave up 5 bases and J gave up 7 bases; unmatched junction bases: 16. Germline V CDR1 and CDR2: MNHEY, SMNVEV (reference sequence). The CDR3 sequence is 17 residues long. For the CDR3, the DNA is TGTGCCAGCAGTCCCTTGTCGGGACAGGGGCTCCGAGGGACCCAGTACTTC. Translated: CASSPLSGQGLRGTQYF.

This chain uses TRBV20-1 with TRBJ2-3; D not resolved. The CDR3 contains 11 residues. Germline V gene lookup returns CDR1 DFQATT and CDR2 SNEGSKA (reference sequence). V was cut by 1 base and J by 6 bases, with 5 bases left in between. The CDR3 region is CSARVVDTQYF. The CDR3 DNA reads TGCAGTGCTAGAGTTGTCGATACGCAGTATTTT.

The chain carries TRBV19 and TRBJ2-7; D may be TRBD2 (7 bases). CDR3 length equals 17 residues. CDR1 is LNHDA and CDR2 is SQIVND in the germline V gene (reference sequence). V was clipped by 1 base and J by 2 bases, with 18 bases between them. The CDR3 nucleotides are TGTGCCAGTAGTATAGGGGGGGGCCTTTTGAGTCCCTACGAGCAGTACTTC. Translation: CASSIGGGLLSPYEQYF.

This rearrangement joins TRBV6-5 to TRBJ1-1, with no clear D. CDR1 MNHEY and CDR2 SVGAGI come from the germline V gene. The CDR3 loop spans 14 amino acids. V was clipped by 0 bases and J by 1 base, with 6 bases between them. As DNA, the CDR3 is TGTGCCAGCAGTTACTCGACTCCGAACACTGAAGCTTTCTTT. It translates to CASSYSTPNTEAFF.

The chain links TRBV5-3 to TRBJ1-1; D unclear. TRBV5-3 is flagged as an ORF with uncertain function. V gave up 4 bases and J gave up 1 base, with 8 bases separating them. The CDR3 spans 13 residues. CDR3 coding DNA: TGTGCCAGAAGCCCCTCCGGGAACACTGAAGCTTTCTTT. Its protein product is CARSPSGNTEAFF.

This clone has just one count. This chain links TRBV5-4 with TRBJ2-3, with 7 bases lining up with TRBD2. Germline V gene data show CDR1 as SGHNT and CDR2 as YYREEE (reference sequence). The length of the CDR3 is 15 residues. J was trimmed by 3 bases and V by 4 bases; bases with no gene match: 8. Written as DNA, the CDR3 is TGTGCCAGCAGCCTGGGAGGGTATGGAACAGATACGCAGTATTTT. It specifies CASSLGGYGTDTQYF.

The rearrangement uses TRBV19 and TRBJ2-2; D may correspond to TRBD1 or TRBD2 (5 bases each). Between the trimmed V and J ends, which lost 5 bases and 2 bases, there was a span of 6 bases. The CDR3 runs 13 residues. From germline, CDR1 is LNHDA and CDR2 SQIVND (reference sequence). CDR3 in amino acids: CASSWDNTGELFF. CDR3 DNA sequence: TGTGCCAGTAGTTGGGACAACACCGGGGAGCTGTTTTTT.

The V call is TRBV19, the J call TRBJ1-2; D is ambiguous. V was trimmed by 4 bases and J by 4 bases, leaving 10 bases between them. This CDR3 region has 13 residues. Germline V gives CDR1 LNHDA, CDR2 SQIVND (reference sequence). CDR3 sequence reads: CASSTGRGYGYTF. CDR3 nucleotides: TGTGCCAGTAGTACCGGACGGGGCTATGGCTACACCTTC.

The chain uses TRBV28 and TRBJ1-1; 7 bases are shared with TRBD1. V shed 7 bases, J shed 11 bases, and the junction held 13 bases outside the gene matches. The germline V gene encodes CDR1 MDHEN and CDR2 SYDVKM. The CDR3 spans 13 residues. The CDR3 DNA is TGTGCCAGCATTTTGACAGGGTTCGGGAAGGCTTTCTTT. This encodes CASILTGFGKAFF.

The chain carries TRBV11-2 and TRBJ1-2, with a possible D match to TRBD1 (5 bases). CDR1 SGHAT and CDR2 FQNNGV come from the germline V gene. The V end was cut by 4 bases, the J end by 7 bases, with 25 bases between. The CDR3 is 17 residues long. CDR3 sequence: CASSSRTGGIAVGGYTF. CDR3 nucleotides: TGTGCCAGCAGCTCTCGGACGGGGGGTATAGCGGTCGGTGGCTACACCTTC.

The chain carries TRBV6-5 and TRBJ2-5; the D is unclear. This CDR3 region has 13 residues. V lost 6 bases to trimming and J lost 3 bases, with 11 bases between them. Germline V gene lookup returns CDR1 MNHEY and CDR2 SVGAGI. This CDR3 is CASSDWIEETQYF. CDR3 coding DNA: TGTGCCAGCAGCGACTGGATAGAAGAGACCCAGTACTTC.

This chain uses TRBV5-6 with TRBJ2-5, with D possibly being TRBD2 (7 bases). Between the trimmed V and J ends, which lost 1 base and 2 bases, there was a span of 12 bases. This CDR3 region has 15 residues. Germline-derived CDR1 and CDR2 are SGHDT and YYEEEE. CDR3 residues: CASSLLGGEQETQYF. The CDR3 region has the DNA TGTGCCAGCAGCTTGCTAGGGGGGGAACAAGAGACCCAGTACTTC.

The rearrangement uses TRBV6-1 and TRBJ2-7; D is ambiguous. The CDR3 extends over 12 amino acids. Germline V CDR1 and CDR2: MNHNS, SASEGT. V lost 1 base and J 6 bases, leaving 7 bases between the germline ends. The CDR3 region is CASSEDVFEQYF. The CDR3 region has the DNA TGTGCCAGCAGTGAAGACGTGTTCGAGCAGTACTTC.

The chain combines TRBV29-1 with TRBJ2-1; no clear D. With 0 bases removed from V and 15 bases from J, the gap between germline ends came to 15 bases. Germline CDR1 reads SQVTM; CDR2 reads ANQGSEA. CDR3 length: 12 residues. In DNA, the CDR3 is TGCAGCGTTGAAGAAAGTACCCGGTATCCGTTCTTC. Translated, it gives CSVEESTRYPFF.

The CDR3 sequence is CASSAPRGGGTDTQYF. The CDR3 bases are TGTGCCAGCAGCGCCCCGAGGGGCGGGGGAACAGATACGCAGTATTTT. V usage is TRBV9 and J usage is TRBJ2-3, with 7 bases lining up with TRBD2. V was pared by 3 bases and J by 3 bases, with 10 bases of the junction left unmatched. Germline V gives CDR1 SGDLS, CDR2 YYNGEE. This CDR3 has 16 amino acids.

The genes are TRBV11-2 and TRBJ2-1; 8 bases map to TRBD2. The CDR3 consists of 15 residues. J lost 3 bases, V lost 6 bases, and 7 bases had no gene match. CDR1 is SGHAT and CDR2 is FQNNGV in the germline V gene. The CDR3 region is CASRPSGGIYNEQFF. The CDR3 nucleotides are TGTGCCAGCAGACCGAGCGGGGGTATCTACAATGAGCAGTTCTTC. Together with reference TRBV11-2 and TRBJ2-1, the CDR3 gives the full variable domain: EAGVAQSPRYKIIEKRQSVAFWCNPISGHATLYWYQQILGQGPKLLIQFQNNGVVDDSQLPKDRFSAERLKGVDSTLKIQPAKLEDSAVYLCASRPSGGIYNEQFFGPGTRLTVL.

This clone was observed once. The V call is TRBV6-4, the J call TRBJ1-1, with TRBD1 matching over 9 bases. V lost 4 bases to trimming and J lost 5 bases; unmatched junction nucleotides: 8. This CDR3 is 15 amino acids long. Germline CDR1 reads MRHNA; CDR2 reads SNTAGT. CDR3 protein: CASSVLPGQGTEAFF. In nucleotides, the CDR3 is TGTGCCAGCAGTGTCCTACCGGGACAGGGAACTGAAGCTTTCTTT.

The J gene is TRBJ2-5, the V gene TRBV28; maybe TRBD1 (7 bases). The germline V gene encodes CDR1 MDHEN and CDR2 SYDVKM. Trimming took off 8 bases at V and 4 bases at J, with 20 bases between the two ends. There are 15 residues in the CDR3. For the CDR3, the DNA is TGTGCCAGCCTGGGGTGGCAGGGGGGATCAGAGACCCAGTACTTC. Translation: CASLGWQGGSETQYF.

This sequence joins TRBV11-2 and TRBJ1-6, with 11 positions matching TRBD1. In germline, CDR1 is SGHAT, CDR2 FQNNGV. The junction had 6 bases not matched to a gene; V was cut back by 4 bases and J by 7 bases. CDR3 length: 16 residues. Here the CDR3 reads CASSYGTGGKNSPLHF. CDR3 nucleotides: TGTGCCAGCAGCTATGGGACAGGGGGAAAAAATTCACCCCTCCACTTT.

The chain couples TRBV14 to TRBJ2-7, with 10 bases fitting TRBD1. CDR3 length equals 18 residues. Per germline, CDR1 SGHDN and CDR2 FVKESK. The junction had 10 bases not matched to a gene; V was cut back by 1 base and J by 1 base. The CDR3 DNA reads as TGTGCCAGCAGCCAAGGAGGGATTCGGGACAGGGGATCCTACGAGCAGTACTTC. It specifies CASSQGGIRDRGSYEQYF.

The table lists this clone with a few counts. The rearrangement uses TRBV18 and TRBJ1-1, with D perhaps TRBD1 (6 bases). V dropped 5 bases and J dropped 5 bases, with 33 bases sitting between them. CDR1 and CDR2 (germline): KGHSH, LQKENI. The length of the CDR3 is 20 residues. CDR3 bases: TGTGCCAGCTCATCGATAAACAGCATGGGAATCGGGGGGCTGGGTACTGAAGCTTTCTTT. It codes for CASSSINSMGIGGLGTEAFF.

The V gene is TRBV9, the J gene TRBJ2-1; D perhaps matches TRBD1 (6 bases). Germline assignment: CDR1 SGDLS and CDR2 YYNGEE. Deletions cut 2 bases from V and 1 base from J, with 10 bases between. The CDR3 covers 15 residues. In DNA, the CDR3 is TGTGCCAGCAGCGTCGATCAGGGGTCCTACAATGAGCAGTTCTTC. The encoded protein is CASSVDQGSYNEQFF.

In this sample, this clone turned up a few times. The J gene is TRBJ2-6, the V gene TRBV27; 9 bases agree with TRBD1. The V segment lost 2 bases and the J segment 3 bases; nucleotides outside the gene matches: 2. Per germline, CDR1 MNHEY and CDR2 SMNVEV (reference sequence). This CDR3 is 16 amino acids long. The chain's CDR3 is CASSLTGGGGANVLTF. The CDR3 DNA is TGTGCCAGCAGTTTAACAGGGGGCGGTGGGGCCAACGTCCTGACTTTC.

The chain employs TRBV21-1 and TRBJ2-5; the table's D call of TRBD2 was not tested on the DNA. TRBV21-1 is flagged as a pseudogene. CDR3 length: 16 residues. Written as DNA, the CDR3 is TGTGCCAGCAGGATTGAGGGTCGGAGCCTCCAAGAGACCCAGTACTTC. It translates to CASRIEGRSLQETQYF.

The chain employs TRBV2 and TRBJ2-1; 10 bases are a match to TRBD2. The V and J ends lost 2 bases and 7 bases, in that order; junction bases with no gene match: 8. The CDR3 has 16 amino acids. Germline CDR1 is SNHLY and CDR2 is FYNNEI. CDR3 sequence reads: CASSELRLAGANEQFF. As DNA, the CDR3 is TGTGCCAGCAGTGAACTCCGGCTAGCGGGGGCGAATGAGCAGTTCTTC.

The CDR3 nucleotides read TGTGCCAGCAGTGCTAAGGGGTGGTTCTCTAACTATGGCTACACCTTC. This translates into CASSAKGWFSNYGYTF. The chain uses TRBV25-1 and TRBJ1-2, with D possibly TRBD1 on 5 matching bases. CDR1 and CDR2 from the germline V gene are MGHDK and SYGVNS. The CDR3 contains 16 residues. The V gene lost 4 bases and the J gene lost 0 bases, with 15 bases spanning the gap.